The clone carrying this T cell receptor (beta chain) was observed a handful of times. The antigen is undetermined. These data are taken from a study of beta chain features in type 1 diabetes. Whole-study findings and limits: Significant though moderate, a shortening of TCRB CDR3s appeared in all four CD4+ subsets of Type 1 diabetes patients.

Trimming cost V 1 base and J 4 bases, with 10 bases left between them. Germline V gives CDR1 LNHNV, CDR2 YYDKDF (reference sequence). The CDR3 sequence is 14 residues long. Reverse transcription of all isolated RNA meant that expressed TCRB transcripts were sequenced. Regulatory, naive and central memory T cell samples averaged roughly 4 million reads. TCRdb's table, derived via immunoSEQ multiplex PCR, lists solely in-frame clones and lacks some. The table shows under 250,000 clones, with roughly 14% occurring only once. This sequence joins TRBV15 and TRBJ2-5; D is possibly TRBD1 (5 bases). The sample was naive CD4+ T cells from blood. The TCR sequence derives from a man aged 30 to 39 with type 1 diabetes. This CDR3 is CATSRALTAETQYF. CDR3 in DNA: TGTGCCACCAGCAGAGCTCTGACAGCAGAGACCCAGTACTTC.